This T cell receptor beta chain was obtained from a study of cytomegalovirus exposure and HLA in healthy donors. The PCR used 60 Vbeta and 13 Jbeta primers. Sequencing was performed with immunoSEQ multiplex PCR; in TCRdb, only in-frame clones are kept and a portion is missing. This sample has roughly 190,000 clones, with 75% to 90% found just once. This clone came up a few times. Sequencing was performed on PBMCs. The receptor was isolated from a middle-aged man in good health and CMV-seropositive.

The CDR3 reads CASSWAGTAKNIQYF. CDR3 DNA sequence: TGTGCCAGCAGTTGGGCTGGTACAGCCAAAAACATTCAGTACTTC. This sequence joins TRBV6-5 and TRBJ2-4; no reliable D call. V was shortened by 4 bases and J by 0 bases, with 10 bases between the two germline ends. The CDR3 has 15 amino acids. Per germline, CDR1 MNHEY and CDR2 SVGAGI.